Below are 24 T cell receptor beta chains sequenced from a single sample in a study of beta chain features in type 1 diabetes (dated 2018 in TCRdb). These TCRs' antigens remain unknown. The library was built by means of the immunoSEQ multiplex PCR assay. The entire isolated RNA was reverse transcribed using the High Capacity cDNA Reverse Transcription Kit, and thus expressed TCRB transcripts were sequenced. The clones in this table, taken by TCRdb from immuneACCESS, are in-frame only. Not every clone is retained; where verified, under half of the shortfall comes from an unresolved V gene, and the cause of the rest is unknown. The sample yields approximately 170,000 clones; 7% to 9% were counted once. Roughly 0.5% of the sample goes to the ten largest clones. Paper-wide results and their limitations: Type 1 diabetes patients showed a moderate but significant shortening of TCRB CDR3 length in all four CD4+ subsets.

What was sequenced was central memory CD4+ T cells from blood. The receptors were gathered from a man aged 18 to 29 with type 1 diabetes.

The chain uses TRBV6-4 and TRBJ2-3; 8 bases fit TRBD2. With V trimmed by 2 bases and J by 5 bases, 9 bases remained unmatched. The CDR3 spans 16 residues. Germline lookup yields CDR1 MRHNA and CDR2 SNTAGT. The CDR3 DNA follows: TGTGCCAGCAGTGACAGAAGCGGGAGCTCGATAGATACGCAGTATTTT. Amino acids: CASSDRSGSSIDTQYF.

The J gene is TRBJ2-2, the V gene TRBV5-1, with 7 bases fitting TRBD1. Germline-derived CDR1 and CDR2 are SGHRS and YFSETQ. Losses at the gene ends were 4 bases for V and 0 bases for J; bases not matched to a gene: 6. The CDR3 is made up of 16 amino acids. CDR3 bases: TGCGCCAGCAGCAGAGAGGGGGCGGCGAACACCGGGGAGCTGTTTTTT. Translation gives CASSREGAANTGELFF.

The rearrangement uses TRBV6-6 and TRBJ2-7, with 7 bases lining up with TRBD1. Trimming cost V 6 bases and J 7 bases; bases outside gene matches: 12. The CDR3 spans 14 residues. Germline CDR1 reads MNHNY; CDR2 reads SVGAGI (reference sequence). The CDR3 nucleotides are TGTGCCAGCAGCCGCAGGGACCTCAGGGGGGAGCAGTACTTC. Translating gives CASSRRDLRGEQYF.

This clone occurred a few times. This chain connects TRBV7-9 to TRBJ2-5; 7 bases map to TRBD2. The CDR3 is 13 amino acids. Germline loops: CDR1 SEHNR, CDR2 FQNEAQ (reference sequence). J was trimmed by 5 bases and V by 7 bases; bases with no gene match: 7. DNA of the CDR3: TGTGCCAGCATCGAAGGGCGGGGGGAGACCCAGTACTTC. Translation gives CASIEGRGETQYF.

This clone was seen a handful of times. The gene calls are TRBV27 and TRBJ2-2; D may be TRBD1 (7 bases). This CDR3 spans 15 amino acids. Between the trimmed V and J ends, which lost 3 bases and 7 bases, there was a span of 15 bases. Per the germline V gene, CDR1 is MNHEY and CDR2 is SMNVEV (reference sequence). In DNA form, the CDR3 reads TGTGCCAGCAGTTTCGTCCAGGGGGGCAACGGGGAGCTGTTTTTT. Translation gives CASSFVQGGNGELFF.

This chain uses TRBV9 with TRBJ1-3; TRBD1 agrees at 7 bases. The CDR3 runs 13 residues. The germline V gene encodes CDR1 SGDLS and CDR2 YYNGEE. V was clipped by 7 bases and J by 4 bases; unmatched bases: 5. The CDR3 here is CASSRDSGNTIYF. CDR3 DNA: TGTGCCAGCTCCCGGGACAGCGGAAACACCATATATTTT.

This clone has only a few counts. CDR3 DNA sequence: TGCGCCAGCAGCTTGGAGTACGGGAGGGGGCACTATGGCTACACCTTC. This encodes CASSLEYGRGHYGYTF. The chain links TRBV5-1 to TRBJ1-2, with TRBD1 matching over 7 bases. V shed 0 bases and J 3 bases; nucleotides not matched to a gene: 8. The CDR3 is made up of 16 amino acids. Per the germline V gene, CDR1 is SGHRS and CDR2 is YFSETQ.

The table lists this clone with many counts. The gene calls are TRBV7-2 and TRBJ2-1; 7 bases are shared with TRBD2. Germline CDR1 reads SGHTA; CDR2 reads FQGNSA. The length of the CDR3 is 15 residues. J lost 9 bases, V lost 0 bases, and 8 bases had no gene match. The CDR3 DNA reads as TGTGCCAGCAGCTTAGCCGGACTAGGGGCGGGTGAGCAGTTCTTC. Protein: CASSLAGLGAGEQFF. Full variable domain (missing parts from reference TRBV7-2 and TRBJ2-1): GAGVSQSPSNKVTEKGKDVELRCDPISGHTALYWYRQSLGQGLEFLIYFQGNSAPDKSGLPSDRFSAERTGGSVSTLTIQRTQQEDSAVYLCASSLAGLGAGEQFFGPGTRLTVL.

The table lists this clone with a few counts. This same CDR3 is encoded by further DNA sequences in the sample. The rearrangement uses TRBV4-3 and TRBJ1-1; D not resolved. The CDR3 contains 14 residues. Trimming removed 0 bases from V and 2 bases from J, with 7 bases in between. The germline V gene has CDR1 LGHNA and CDR2 YSLEER. CDR3 nucleotide sequence: TGCGCCAGCAGCCAAGATATCCTAAACACTGAAGCTTTCTTT. This sequence encodes CASSQDILNTEAFF.

The genes are TRBV5-4 and TRBJ1-6, with D unclear. V was cut by 1 base and J by 0 bases, with 8 bases left in between. Germline CDR1 is SGHNT and CDR2 is YYREEE (reference sequence). The CDR3 is 16 amino acids. This CDR3 is CASSLLSSSYNSPLHF. The DNA for the CDR3 is TGTGCCAGCAGCTTGTTATCGAGCTCCTATAATTCACCCCTCCACTTT. Looking up the rest from reference TRBV5-4 and TRBJ1-6 gives the full variable domain: ETGVTQSPTHLIKTRGQQVTLRCSSQSGHNTVSWYQQALGQGPQFIFQYYREEENGRGNFPPRFSGLQFPNYSSELNVNALELDDSALYLCASSLLSSSYNSPLHFGNGTRLTVT.

This clone has just a few counts. This sequence joins TRBV2 and TRBJ2-7; possible D gene TRBD2, 5 bases. The V gene lost 4 bases and the J gene lost 1 base, with 5 bases spanning the gap. Per the germline V gene, CDR1 is SNHLY and CDR2 is FYNNEI. CDR3 size: 12 residues. For the CDR3, the DNA is TGTGCCAGCAGTGGACTATCCTACGAGCAGTACTTC. It codes for CASSGLSYEQYF.

This clone has a handful of counts. J is TRBJ1-3 and V is TRBV9, with 10 bases aligning to TRBD1. This CDR3 has 16 residues. Germline CDR1 is SGDLS and CDR2 is YYNGEE. Trimming at V came to 4 bases and at J to 2 bases, leaving 6 bases not matched to a gene. The CDR3 bases are TGTGCCAGCAGCCGGGGACAGGGGATGACTGGAAACACCATATATTTT. Residues: CASSRGQGMTGNTIYF.

This clone was counted only a few times. This rearrangement joins TRBV7-9 to TRBJ2-3; D not resolved. This CDR3 comprises 12 residues. Trimming removed 5 bases from V and 7 bases from J, with 10 bases in between. Germline CDR1 is SEHNR and CDR2 is FQNEAQ (reference sequence). The CDR3 region is CASSTIQNTQYF. CDR3 coding DNA: TGTGCCAGCAGCACCATACAGAATACGCAGTATTTT.

This clone was seen more than once but under ten times. The V and J genes are TRBV10-3 and TRBJ2-2; no definite D call. The germline CDR1 and CDR2 sequences are ENHRY and SYGVKD. The ends were cut back, 5 bases at V and 1 base at J, with 5 bases in the middle. This CDR3 contains 13 residues. Written as DNA, the CDR3 is TGTGCCATCAGTCAGAAGAACACCGGGGAGCTGTTTTTT. Protein: CAISQKNTGELFF.

The V call is TRBV5-1, the J call TRBJ2-3, with TRBD1 identical over 11 bases. The CDR3 is made up of 15 amino acids. The J segment lost 4 bases and the V segment lost 4 bases, leaving 5 bases of the junction unmatched. The germline gives CDR1 SGHRS, CDR2 YFSETQ. In nucleotides, the CDR3 is TGCGCCAGCAGCCGATGGACAGGGGGCTCAGATACGCAGTATTTT. Translation gives CASSRWTGGSDTQYF.

The chain combines TRBV7-6 with TRBJ2-6, with D maybe TRBD1 (5 bases). With 5 bases removed from V and 17 bases from J, the gap between germline ends came to 22 bases. The V gene's germline CDR1 is SGHVS and CDR2 FNYEAQ. The CDR3 covers 14 residues. The CDR3 reads CASSLGPTDLLMTF. The CDR3 DNA sequence: TGTGCCAGCAGCCTAGGACCGACAGACCTCCTGATGACTTTC. The complete variable domain, with remaining parts taken from reference TRBV7-6 and TRBJ2-6, reads GAGVSQSPRYKVTKRGQDVALRCDPISGHVSLYWYRQALGQGPEFLTYFNYEAQQDKSGLPNDRFSAERPEGSISTLTIQRTEQRDSAMYRCASSLGPTDLLMTFGAGSRLTVL.

The V gene is TRBV30, the J gene TRBJ2-1, with 11 bases aligning to TRBD2. The ends lost 4 bases at V and 5 bases at J; junction bases unmatched: 4. The CDR3 covers 14 residues. The germline CDR1 and CDR2 sequences are GTSNPN and SVGIG (reference sequence). The CDR3 DNA is TGTGCCTGGACAGGACTAGCGGGCCACAATGAGCAGTTCTTC. Its protein is CAWTGLAGHNEQFF.

The CDR3 region is CSVSGGRYEQYF. CDR3 bases: TGCAGCGTTTCGGGGGGAAGGTACGAGCAGTACTTC. J is TRBJ2-7 and V is TRBV29-1, with 7 nucleotides matching TRBD2. Looked up from germline, CDR1 is SQVTM and CDR2 is ANQGSEA. CDR3 length equals 12 residues. J was trimmed by 4 bases and V by 5 bases; bases with no gene match: 5.

This clone was seen a handful of times. The V call is TRBV9, the J call TRBJ2-5; D might be TRBD2 (6 bases). The CDR3 consists of 15 residues. Trimming removed 0 bases at V and 1 base at J, with 10 bases between. Per germline, CDR1 SGDLS and CDR2 YYNGEE. In DNA form, the CDR3 reads TGTGCCAGCAGCGTAGGGGCTAGCGCCCAAGAGACCCAGTACTTC. Protein sequence: CASSVGASAQETQYF.

The J gene is TRBJ2-7, the V gene TRBV30; the D gene is possibly TRBD2 (7 bases). The germline gives CDR1 GTSNPN, CDR2 SVGIG (reference sequence). This CDR3 contains 13 residues. V gave up 5 bases and J gave up 1 base, with 12 bases separating them. The CDR3 coding sequence is TGTGCCTGGTCGCGGGGGCTGTCCTACGAGCAGTACTTC. This encodes CAWSRGLSYEQYF.

This clone was found a few times. The chain carries TRBV28 and TRBJ1-3, with unresolved D. Germline V lookup: CDR1 MDHEN, CDR2 SYDVKM. CDR3 length: 15 amino acids. Trimming took 4 bases from V and 0 from J, leaving 10 bases between them. The CDR3 sequence: CASSSGGYSGNTIYF. The DNA of the CDR3 is TGTGCCAGCAGTTCCGGCGGTTACTCTGGAAACACCATATATTTT.

The chain recombines TRBV23-1 with TRBJ1-5, with D maybe TRBD1 (6 bases). TRBV23-1 is an ORF; its function is uncertain. The V and J ends lost 0 bases and 3 bases respectively, with 15 bases between them. The CDR3 contains 17 residues. Written as DNA, the CDR3 is TGCGCCAGCAGTCAATCTCAGGAGGGGGGGGTCAATCAGCCCCAGCATTTT. Translated: CASSQSQEGGVNQPQHF.

The chain is built from TRBV18 and TRBJ2-7; 14 bases map to TRBD2. The CDR3 contains 18 residues. CDR1 KGHSH and CDR2 LQKENI come from the germline V gene. V was pared by 2 bases and J by 7 bases, with 13 bases of the junction left unmatched. The CDR3 protein is CASSPNGPGLAGVGEQYF. CDR3 DNA: TGTGCCAGCTCACCAAATGGACCGGGACTAGCGGGAGTAGGGGAGCAGTACTTC. The full variable domain, completed using reference TRBV18 and TRBJ2-7, is NAGVMQNPRHLVRRRGQEARLRCSPMKGHSHVYWYRQLPEEGLKFMVYLQKENIIDESGMPKERFSAEFPKEGPSILRIQQVVRGDSAAYFCASSPNGPGLAGVGEQYFGPGTRLTVT.

The V gene is TRBV19, the J gene TRBJ2-7, with D perhaps TRBD2 (5 bases). Trimming pared 8 bases from V and 4 bases from J, leaving 15 bases between. Germline V lookup: CDR1 LNHDA, CDR2 SQIVND (reference sequence). The CDR3 consists of 13 residues. The CDR3 sequence is CASSPLDKYEQYF. In DNA, the CDR3 is TGTGCCAGTTCGCCACTAGATAAGTACGAGCAGTACTTC.